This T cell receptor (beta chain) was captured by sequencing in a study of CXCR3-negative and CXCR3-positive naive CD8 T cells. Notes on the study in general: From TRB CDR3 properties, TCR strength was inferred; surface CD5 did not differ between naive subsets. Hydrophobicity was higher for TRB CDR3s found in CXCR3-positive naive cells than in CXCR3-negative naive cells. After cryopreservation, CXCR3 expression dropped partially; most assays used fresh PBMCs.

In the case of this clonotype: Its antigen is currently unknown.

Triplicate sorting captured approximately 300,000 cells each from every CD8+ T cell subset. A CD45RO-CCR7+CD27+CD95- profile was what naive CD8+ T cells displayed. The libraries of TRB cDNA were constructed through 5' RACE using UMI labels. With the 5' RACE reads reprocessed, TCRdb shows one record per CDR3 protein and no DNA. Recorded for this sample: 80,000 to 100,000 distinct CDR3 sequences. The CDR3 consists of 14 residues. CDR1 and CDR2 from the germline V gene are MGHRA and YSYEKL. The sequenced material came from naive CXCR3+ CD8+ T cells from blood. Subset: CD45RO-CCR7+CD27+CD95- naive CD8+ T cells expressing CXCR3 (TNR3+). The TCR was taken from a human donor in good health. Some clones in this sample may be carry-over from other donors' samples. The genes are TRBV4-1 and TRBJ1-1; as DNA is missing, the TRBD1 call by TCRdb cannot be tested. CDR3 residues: CASSQETDLTEAFF.